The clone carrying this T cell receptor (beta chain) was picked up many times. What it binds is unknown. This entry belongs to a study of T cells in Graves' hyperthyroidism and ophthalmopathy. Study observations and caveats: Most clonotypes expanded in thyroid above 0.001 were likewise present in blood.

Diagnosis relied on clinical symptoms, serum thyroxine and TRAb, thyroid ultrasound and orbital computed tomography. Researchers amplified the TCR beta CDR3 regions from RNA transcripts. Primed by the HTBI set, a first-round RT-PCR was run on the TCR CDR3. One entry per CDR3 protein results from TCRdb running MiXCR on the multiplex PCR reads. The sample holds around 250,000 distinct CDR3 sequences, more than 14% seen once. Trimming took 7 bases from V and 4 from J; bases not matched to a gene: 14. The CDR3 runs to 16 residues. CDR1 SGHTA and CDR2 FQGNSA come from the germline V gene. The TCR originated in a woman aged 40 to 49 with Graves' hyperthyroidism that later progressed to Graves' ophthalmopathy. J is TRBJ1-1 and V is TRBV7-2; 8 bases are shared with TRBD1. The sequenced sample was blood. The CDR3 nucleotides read TGTGCCAGCACCAATGGCTTCAGGGGGCCGGTCACTGAAGCTTTCTTT. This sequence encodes CASTNGFRGPVTEAFF.